This T cell receptor beta chain was found in a study of blood T cell repertoires in COVID-19. The overall study: There were acute and convalescent COVID-19 samples, and they came from the United States, Italy and Spain.

As processed by the authors: Reference gene primer amplification in the assay estimated nucleated cell counts. The repertoire was sequenced with immunoSEQ multiplex PCR; TCRdb's copy has only in-frame clones and lacks some. The V and J calls and clone size come from that table; D and trimming were worked out from the DNA. This table holds roughly 300,000 clones, roughly 85% found once. The CDR3 sequence is 16 residues long. Per germline, CDR1 LGHDT and CDR2 YNNKEL (reference sequence). V was clipped by 3 bases and J by 14 bases; unmatched bases: 12. Sequencing input: peripheral blood. The sequence was obtained from a woman aged 45-60 years who had recovered from COVID-19. V is TRBV3-1 (or the pseudogene TRBV3-2) and J is TRBJ1-6; 11 nucleotides align to TRBD1. CDR3 sequence: CASSQGDRGCGGTLHF. CDR3 in DNA: TGTGCCAGCAGCCAGGGGGACAGGGGGTGCGGTGGAACCCTCCACTTT.